The next 21 T cell receptor beta chains were all read from a single sample in a study of vaccination and CD4 T cells after COVID-19. Treatment specified: approximately nine-day PBMC culture with coronavirus spike peptide pools or control peptides (ViraFEST assay). These receptors have no known antigen. Cultured CD4+ T cell DNA was sequenced using the Oncomine TCR Beta short-read assay. TCRdb called the PCR reads again in MiXCR, with one record for every CDR3 protein. The table shows roughly 5,000 distinct CDR3 sequences, with roughly 40% occurring only once. Sequenced here: CD4+ T cells from blood, cultured in vitro, sampled after SARS-CoV-2 vaccination. Every receptor here comes from a human donor who had recovered from COVID-19.

This clonotype has a handful of counts. At one of its ends the junction is not consistent with the germline gene, which may arise from a read error. The CDR3 nucleotides are TGTGCCAGTAGTATTGACGCTACAAGCTATAGCTACACCTTC. Encoded protein: CASSIDATSYSYTF. The rearrangement links TRBV19 to TRBJ1-2; D is unresolved. Per the germline V gene, CDR1 is LNHDA and CDR2 is SQIVND (reference sequence). The CDR3 loop spans 14 amino acids.

The V and J genes are TRBV4-3 and TRBJ2-5, with D possibly being TRBD2 (7 bases). This CDR3 is 16 amino acids long. Trimming left V 0 bases short and J 5 bases short, with 16 bases between. Germline CDR1 and CDR2: LGHNA and YSLEER. CDR3 amino acids: CASSQEYGGRGETQYF. The CDR3, as DNA: TGCGCCAGCAGCCAAGAATACGGGGGGCGAGGGGAGACCCAGTACTTC.

V usage is TRBV6-1 and J usage is TRBJ1-4; D not certain. V lost 6 bases and J 5 bases, leaving 13 bases between the germline ends. The germline V gene has CDR1 MNHNS and CDR2 SASEGT. The CDR3 is 14 residues long. CDR3 residues: CASRGWAENEKLFF. For the CDR3, the DNA is TGTGCCAGCAGGGGGTGGGCAGAGAATGAAAAACTGTTTTTT.

The CDR3 spells CASSQGAGQPQHF. Here the CDR3 DNA reads TGCGCCAGCAGCCAGGGGGCAGGGCAGCCCCAGCATTTT. The chain links TRBV10-2 to TRBJ1-5, with 8 bases aligning to TRBD1. The V gene's germline CDR1 is WSHSY and CDR2 SAAADI. The length of the CDR3 is 13 residues. Unmatched junction bases numbered 5, after V lost 6 bases and J lost 7 bases.

This clonotype was found once. The chain joins TRBV4-1 to TRBJ1-1; 8 nucleotides agree with TRBD1. The germline gives CDR1 MGHRA, CDR2 YSYEKL. After removal of 3 bases from V and 9 bases from J, the junction contained 9 bases not matched to a gene. This CDR3 comprises 14 residues. DNA for the CDR3: TGCGCCAGCAGCCACCCCGACAGGGGCGCGAAAGCTTTCTTT. As protein: CASSHPDRGAKAFF.

The rearrangement joins TRBV6-2 or TRBV6-3 to TRBJ1-2; D is unclear. V was trimmed by 7 bases and J by 6 bases, leaving 15 bases between them. The CDR3 is 13 residues long. Germline assignment: CDR1 MNHEY and CDR2 SVGEGT. The CDR3 nucleotides read TGTGCCAGCACAACCCTCCCCGGGAATGGCTACACCTTC. This gives the protein CASTTLPGNGYTF.

The chain recombines TRBV6-1 with TRBJ1-1, with no clear D. CDR3 length: 14 residues. The ends were cut back, 2 bases at V and 0 bases at J, with 7 bases in the middle. In germline, CDR1 is MNHNS, CDR2 SASEGT. The CDR3 sequence: CASSELKMNTEAFF. CDR3 nucleotide sequence: TGTGCCAGCAGTGAACTGAAAATGAACACTGAAGCTTTCTTT.

This clonotype was picked up one time. The V gene is TRBV11-1, the J gene TRBJ2-7; D possibly corresponds to TRBD1 (5 bases). From germline, CDR1 is SGHAT and CDR2 FQDESV (reference sequence). The V end was cut by 3 bases, the J end by 4 bases, with 16 bases between. This CDR3 region has 15 residues. CDR3 sequence reads: CASSFRQSLGYEQYF. Written as DNA, the CDR3 is TGTGCCAGCAGCTTTCGACAGTCCCTCGGGTACGAGCAGTACTTC.

This clonotype was counted between two and nine times. The V call is TRBV20-1, the J call TRBJ2-1; D gene unclear. Germline CDR1 is DFQATT and CDR2 is SNEGSKA (reference sequence). V gave up 2 bases and J gave up 1 base, with 0 bases separating them. This CDR3 spans 11 amino acids. Here the CDR3 reads CSARSYNEQFF. The CDR3 DNA reads as TGCAGTGCTAGATCCTACAATGAGCAGTTCTTC.

This rearrangement joins TRBV27 to TRBJ2-1; tentative D call: TRBD2 (5 bases). The CDR3 covers 13 residues. Germline V lookup: CDR1 MNHEY, CDR2 SMNVEV (reference sequence). Deletions cut 8 bases from V and 7 bases from J, with 15 bases between. CDR3 residues: CASGSWVGNEQFF. CDR3 nucleotides: TGTGCCAGCGGGAGTTGGGTGGGGAATGAGCAGTTCTTC.

The V call is TRBV5-1, the J call TRBJ2-7; D tentatively reads TRBD1 or TRBD2 (5 bases each). V lost 4 bases and J 6 bases, leaving 17 bases between the germline ends. The CDR3 consists of 14 residues. The germline V gene has CDR1 SGHRS and CDR2 YFSETQ. Here the CDR3 DNA reads TGCGCCAGCAGCCTAGGGGTGGGACGGTCCGAGCAGTACTTC. Protein: CASSLGVGRSEQYF.

This sequence joins TRBV18 and TRBJ1-5; no reliable D call. V dropped 3 bases and J dropped 3 bases, with 9 bases sitting between them. The germline V gene encodes CDR1 KGHSH and CDR2 LQKENI. The CDR3 consists of 14 residues. The CDR3 DNA reads TGTGCCAGCTCACCCTCCGCGCCCAATCAGCCCCAGCATTTT. It codes for CASSPSAPNQPQHF.

The V gene is TRBV7-3, the J gene TRBJ2-2; 7 bases are shared with TRBD2. The trim removed 1 base at V and 8 bases at J, leaving 7 bases unmatched. The CDR3 covers 15 residues. Germline CDR1 SGHTA, CDR2 FQGTGA. CDR3 coding DNA: TGTGCCAGCAGCTTAATGAGCGGGAAGGAAGGGGAGCTGTTTTTT. This sequence encodes CASSLMSGKEGELFF.

The chain joins TRBV7-9 to TRBJ2-3; no firm D call. CDR1 is SEHNR, CDR2 FQNEAQ, per germline (reference sequence). The CDR3 sequence is 16 residues long. The V gene lost 5 bases and the J gene lost 1 base, with 16 bases spanning the gap. The CDR3: CASSSGVAWGTDTQYF. The CDR3 DNA reads TGTGCCAGCAGCAGTGGGGTAGCCTGGGGCACAGATACGCAGTATTTT.

This clonotype appeared a few times. The genes are TRBV20-1 and TRBJ2-7, with TRBD2 identical over 8 bases. CDR1 DFQATT and CDR2 SNEGSKA come from the germline V gene (reference sequence). V shed 0 bases and J 9 bases; nucleotides not matched to a gene: 13. The CDR3 has 15 residues. CDR3 residues: CSARDLRGVLRGQYF. CDR3 nucleotide sequence: TGCAGTGCTAGAGATCTGCGGGGGGTCCTACGAGGGCAGTACTTC.

The gene calls are TRBV2 and TRBJ2-1; 13 nucleotides agree with TRBD2. The CDR3 totals 16 residues. Losses at the gene ends were 4 bases for V and 8 bases for J; bases not matched to a gene: 8. In germline, CDR1 is SNHLY, CDR2 FYNNEI. CDR3 in DNA: TGTGCCAGCAGTGCCCGGACTAGCGGGAGCTCCTATGAGCAGTTCTTC. Its translation is CASSARTSGSSYEQFF.

This clonotype was seen a handful of times. This chain uses TRBV27 with TRBJ2-1; TRBD1 agrees at 9 bases. In germline, CDR1 is MNHEY, CDR2 SMNVEV (reference sequence). CDR3 length equals 13 residues. The V and J ends lost 4 bases and 6 bases, in that order; junction bases with no gene match: 1. The CDR3 nucleotides are TGTGCCAGCAGTTGGGGACAGGGCAATGAGCAGTTCTTC. It specifies CASSWGQGNEQFF.

The chain links TRBV25-1 to TRBJ1-6; the D gene is possibly TRBD1 (6 bases). V was clipped by 1 base and J by 6 bases, with 10 bases between them. The V gene's germline CDR1 is MGHDK and CDR2 SYGVNS. This CDR3 is 15 amino acids long. The CDR3 loop reads CASSESRGGNSPLHF. The CDR3 region has the DNA TGTGCCAGCAGTGAATCGAGAGGGGGTAATTCACCCCTCCACTTT.

V and J are TRBV2 and TRBJ1-2; maybe TRBD1 (6 bases). The CDR3 is 12 amino acids. Looked up from germline, CDR1 is SNHLY and CDR2 is FYNNEI. Trimming removed 8 bases at V and 3 bases at J, with 10 bases between. The CDR3 DNA reads TGTGCCAGCTCTCGGACAGACTATGGCTACACCTTC. Amino acids: CASSRTDYGYTF.

V usage is TRBV10-3 and J usage is TRBJ1-1; TRBD1 is a possible D gene (5 bases). This CDR3 spans 13 amino acids. Germline CDR1 is ENHRY and CDR2 is SYGVKD. Trimming took off 8 bases at V and 0 bases at J, with 10 bases between the two ends. The CDR3 loop reads CAIDGGLNTEAFF. As DNA, the CDR3 is TGTGCCATCGATGGGGGATTGAACACTGAAGCTTTCTTT.

V gene TRBV29-1 combines with J gene TRBJ1-1; 8 bases are a match to TRBD1. The length of the CDR3 is 13 residues. Germline loops: CDR1 SQVTM, CDR2 ANQGSEA. The V and J ends lost 6 bases and 4 bases, in that order; junction bases with no gene match: 7. Written as DNA, the CDR3 is TGCAGCGTCGCCAGGGGGCAGGGCACTGAAGCTTTCTTT. Protein product: CSVARGQGTEAFF. Complete variable domain (other parts from reference TRBV29-1 and TRBJ1-1): SAVISQKPSRDICQRGTSLTIQCQVDSQVTMMFWYRQQPGQSLTLIATANQGSEATYESGFVIDKFPISRPNLTFSTLTVSNMSPEDSSIYLCSVARGQGTEAFFGQGTRLTVV.